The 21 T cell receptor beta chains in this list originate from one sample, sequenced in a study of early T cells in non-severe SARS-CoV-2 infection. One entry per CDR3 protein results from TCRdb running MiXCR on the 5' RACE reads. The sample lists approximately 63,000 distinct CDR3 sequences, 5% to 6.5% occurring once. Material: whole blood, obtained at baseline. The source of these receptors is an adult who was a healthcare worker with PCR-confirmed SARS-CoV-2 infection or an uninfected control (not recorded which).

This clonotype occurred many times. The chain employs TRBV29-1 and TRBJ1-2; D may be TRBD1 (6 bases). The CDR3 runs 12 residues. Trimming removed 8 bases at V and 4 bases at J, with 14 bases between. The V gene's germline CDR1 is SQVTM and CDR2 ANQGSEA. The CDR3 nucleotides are TGCAGCTCCTACAGGGATGGCTATGGCTACACCTTC. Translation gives CSSYRDGYGYTF.

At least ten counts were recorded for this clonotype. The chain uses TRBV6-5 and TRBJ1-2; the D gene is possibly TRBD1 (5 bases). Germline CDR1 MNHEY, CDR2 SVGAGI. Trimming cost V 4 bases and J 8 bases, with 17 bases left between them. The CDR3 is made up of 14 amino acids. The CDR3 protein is CASSLGDGAEGYTF. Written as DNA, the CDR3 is TGTGCCAGCAGTTTGGGGGACGGGGCAGAAGGCTACACCTTC.

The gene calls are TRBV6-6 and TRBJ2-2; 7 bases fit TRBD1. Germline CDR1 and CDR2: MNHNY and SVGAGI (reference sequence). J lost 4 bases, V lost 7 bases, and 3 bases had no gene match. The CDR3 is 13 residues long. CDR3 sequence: CASTRDSTGELFF. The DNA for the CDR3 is TGTGCCAGCACTAGGGACAGCACCGGGGAGCTGTTTTTT.

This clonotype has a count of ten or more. CDR3 loop: CASSRTGSQYF. The CDR3 nucleotides read TGTGCCAGCAGCCGGACAGGTTCGCAGTATTTT. The rearrangement uses TRBV6-2 or TRBV6-3 and TRBJ2-3; 7 bases fit TRBD1. This CDR3 has 11 amino acids. CDR1 MNHEY and CDR2 SVGEGT come from the germline V gene. V dropped 6 bases and J dropped 10; count of bases not matched to a gene: 4.

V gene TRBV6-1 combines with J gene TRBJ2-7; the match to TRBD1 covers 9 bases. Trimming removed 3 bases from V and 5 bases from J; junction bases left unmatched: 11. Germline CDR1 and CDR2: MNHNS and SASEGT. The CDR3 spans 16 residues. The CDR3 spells CASSERRGQGSDEQYF. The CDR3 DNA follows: TGTGCCAGCAGTGAGCGGCGGGGACAGGGATCGGACGAGCAGTACTTC.

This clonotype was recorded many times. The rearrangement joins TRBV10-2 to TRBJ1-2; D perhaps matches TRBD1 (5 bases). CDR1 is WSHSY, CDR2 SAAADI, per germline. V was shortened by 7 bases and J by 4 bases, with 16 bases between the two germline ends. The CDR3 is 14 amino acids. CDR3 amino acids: CASTPGRGSYGYTF. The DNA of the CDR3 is TGCGCCAGCACTCCAGGGAGGGGATCCTATGGCTACACCTTC.

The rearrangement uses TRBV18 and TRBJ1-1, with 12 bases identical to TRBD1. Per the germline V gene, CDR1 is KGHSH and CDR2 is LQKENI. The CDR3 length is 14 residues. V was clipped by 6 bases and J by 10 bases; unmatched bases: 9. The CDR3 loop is CASSPAGQGAGAFF. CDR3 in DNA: TGTGCCAGCTCTCCCGCGGGACAGGGGGCTGGAGCTTTCTTT.

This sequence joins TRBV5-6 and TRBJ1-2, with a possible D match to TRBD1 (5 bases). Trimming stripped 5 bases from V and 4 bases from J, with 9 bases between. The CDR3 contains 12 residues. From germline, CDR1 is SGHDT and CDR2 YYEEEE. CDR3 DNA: TGTGCCAGCAGTATGAGGGGCTATGGCTACACCTTC. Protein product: CASSMRGYGYTF.

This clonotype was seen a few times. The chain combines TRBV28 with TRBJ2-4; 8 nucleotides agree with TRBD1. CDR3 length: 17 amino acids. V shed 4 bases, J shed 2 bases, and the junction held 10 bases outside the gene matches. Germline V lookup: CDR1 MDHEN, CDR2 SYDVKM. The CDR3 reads CASSSRTGRGTKNIQYF. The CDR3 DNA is TGTGCCAGCAGTTCTCGGACAGGGAGAGGGACCAAAAACATTCAGTACTTC.

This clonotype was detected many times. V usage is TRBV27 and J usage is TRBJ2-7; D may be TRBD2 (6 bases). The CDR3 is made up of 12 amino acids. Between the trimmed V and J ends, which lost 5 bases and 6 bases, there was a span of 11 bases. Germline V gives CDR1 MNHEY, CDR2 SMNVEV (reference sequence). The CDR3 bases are TGTGCCAGCAGTCCGGGACTTACCGAGCAGTACTTC. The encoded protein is CASSPGLTEQYF.

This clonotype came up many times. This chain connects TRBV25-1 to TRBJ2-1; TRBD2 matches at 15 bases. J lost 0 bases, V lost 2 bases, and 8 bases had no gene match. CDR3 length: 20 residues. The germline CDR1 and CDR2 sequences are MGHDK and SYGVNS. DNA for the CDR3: TGTGCCAGCAGTGAACTCAGGGGACTAGCGGGAGGCACCTCCTACAATGAGCAGTTCTTC. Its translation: CASSELRGLAGGTSYNEQFF.

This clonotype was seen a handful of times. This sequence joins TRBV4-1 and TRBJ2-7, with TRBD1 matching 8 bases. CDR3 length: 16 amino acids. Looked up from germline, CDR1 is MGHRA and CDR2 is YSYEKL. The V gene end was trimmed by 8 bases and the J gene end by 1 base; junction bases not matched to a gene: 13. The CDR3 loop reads CASRYRATGESYEQYF. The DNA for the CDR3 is TGCGCCAGCCGGTACAGGGCGACAGGGGAATCCTACGAGCAGTACTTC.

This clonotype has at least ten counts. The CDR3 sequence is CASSLAGTSEYF. CDR3 bases: TGCGCCAGCAGCTTGGCCGGGACTAGCGAGTATTTT. The chain couples TRBV5-1 to TRBJ2-3; 10 nucleotides align to TRBD2. From germline, CDR1 is SGHRS and CDR2 YFSETQ. Trimming at V came to 0 bases and at J to 13 bases, leaving 2 bases not matched to a gene. CDR3 size: 12 residues.

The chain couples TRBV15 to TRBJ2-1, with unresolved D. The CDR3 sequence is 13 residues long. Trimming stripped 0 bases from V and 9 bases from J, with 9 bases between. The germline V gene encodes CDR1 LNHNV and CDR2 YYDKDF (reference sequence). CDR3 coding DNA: TGTGCCACCAGCAGAGATGAGGATGGTGAGCAGTTCTTC. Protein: CATSRDEDGEQFF.

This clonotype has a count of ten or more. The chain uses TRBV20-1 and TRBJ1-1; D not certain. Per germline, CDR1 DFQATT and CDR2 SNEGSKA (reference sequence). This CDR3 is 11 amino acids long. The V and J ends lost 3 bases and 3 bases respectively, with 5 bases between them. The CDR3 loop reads CSASRHTEAFF. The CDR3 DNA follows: TGCAGTGCTAGTAGGCACACTGAAGCTTTCTTT.

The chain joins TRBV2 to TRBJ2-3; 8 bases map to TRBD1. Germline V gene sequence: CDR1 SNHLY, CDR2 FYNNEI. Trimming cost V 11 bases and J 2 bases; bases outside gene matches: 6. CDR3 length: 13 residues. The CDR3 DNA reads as TGTGCCTTGACAGGGGCCTCCACAGATACGCAGTATTTT. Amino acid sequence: CALTGASTDTQYF.

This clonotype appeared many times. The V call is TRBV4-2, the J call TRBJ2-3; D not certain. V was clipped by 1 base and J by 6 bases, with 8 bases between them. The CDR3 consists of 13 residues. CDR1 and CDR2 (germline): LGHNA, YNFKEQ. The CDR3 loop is CASSQAGPDTQYF. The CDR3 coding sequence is TGTGCCAGCAGCCAAGCCGGCCCCGATACGCAGTATTTT.

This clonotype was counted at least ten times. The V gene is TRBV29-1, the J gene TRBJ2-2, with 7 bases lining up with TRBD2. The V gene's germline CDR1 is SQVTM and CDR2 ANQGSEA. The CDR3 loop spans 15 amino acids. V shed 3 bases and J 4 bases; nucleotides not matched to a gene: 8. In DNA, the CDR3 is TGCAGCGTTGATGGGCGGGGGAGCGGCACCGGGGAGCTGTTTTTT. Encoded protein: CSVDGRGSGTGELFF.

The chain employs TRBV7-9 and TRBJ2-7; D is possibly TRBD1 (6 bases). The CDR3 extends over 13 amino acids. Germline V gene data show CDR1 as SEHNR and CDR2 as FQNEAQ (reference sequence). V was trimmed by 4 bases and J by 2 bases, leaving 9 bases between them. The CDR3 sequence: CASSSDRTYEQYF. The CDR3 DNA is TGTGCCAGCAGCTCGGACAGAACCTACGAGCAGTACTTC.

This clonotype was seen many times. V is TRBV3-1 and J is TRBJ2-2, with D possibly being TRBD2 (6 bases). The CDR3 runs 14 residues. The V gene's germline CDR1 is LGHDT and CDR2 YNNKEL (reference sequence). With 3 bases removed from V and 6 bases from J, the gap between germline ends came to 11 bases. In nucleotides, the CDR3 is TGTGCCAGCAGCCAGGGCAGGGAGGCCGGGGAGCTGTTTTTT. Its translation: CASSQGREAGELFF.

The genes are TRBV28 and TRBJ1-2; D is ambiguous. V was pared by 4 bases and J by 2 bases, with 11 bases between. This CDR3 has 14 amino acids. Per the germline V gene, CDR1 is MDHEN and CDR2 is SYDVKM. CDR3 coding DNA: TGTGCCAGCAGTTATCCGGGCCGAAACTATGGCTACACCTTC. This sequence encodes CASSYPGRNYGYTF.